This entry lists 23 T cell receptor beta chains sequenced from one sample in a study of cytomegalovirus exposure and HLA in healthy donors. Vbeta (60) and Jbeta (13) primers were used in the PCR. The assay was immunoSEQ multiplex PCR, and TCRdb's table has in-frame clones only and misses some. Counted here are about 130,000 clones, about 73% occurring once; the ten biggest clones make up about 2%. Input material: PBMCs. Every receptor here comes from a woman aged 55-70 years in good health and CMV-seropositive.

This clone appeared once. The chain carries TRBV7-9 and TRBJ1-1, with no clear D. The CDR3 loop spans 14 amino acids. V lost 5 bases and J 1 base, leaving 11 bases between the germline ends. CDR1 and CDR2 (germline): SEHNR, FQNEAQ (reference sequence). The CDR3: CASSPSTENTEAFF. Written as DNA, the CDR3 is TGTGCCAGCAGCCCATCTACTGAGAACACTGAAGCTTTCTTT.

This clone was detected a few times. The chain employs TRBV18 and TRBJ1-1; D uncertain. CDR1 and CDR2 (germline): KGHSH, LQKENI. This CDR3 is built from 12 residues. V was cut by 3 bases and J by 6 bases, with 8 bases left in between. The CDR3 spells CASSPNLPEAFF. The CDR3 coding sequence is TGTGCCAGCTCACCGAACTTACCTGAAGCTTTCTTT. Filled out from reference TRBV18 and TRBJ1-1, the complete variable domain reads NAGVMQNPRHLVRRRGQEARLRCSPMKGHSHVYWYRQLPEEGLKFMVYLQKENIIDESGMPKERFSAEFPKEGPSILRIQQVVRGDSAAYFCASSPNLPEAFFGQGTRLTVV.

The V call is TRBV11-3, the J call TRBJ2-2, with 7 bases lining up with TRBD1. CDR1 and CDR2 (germline): SGHNT, YENEEA. The trim removed 4 bases at V and 5 bases at J, leaving 10 bases unmatched. This CDR3 is built from 16 residues. CDR3 sequence (DNA): TGTGCCAGCAGCTCCCGGAGGCGACAGGGAACCGGGGAGCTGTTTTTT. The encoded protein is CASSSRRRQGTGELFF.

J is TRBJ1-5 and V is TRBV25-1, with a weak D call TRBD1 (5 bases). V was cut by 5 bases and J by 1 base, with 15 bases left in between. Germline CDR1 and CDR2: MGHDK and SYGVNS. The CDR3 has 16 amino acids. CDR3 amino acids: CASSPAGGGSNQPQHF. Written as DNA, the CDR3 is TGTGCCAGCAGTCCAGCGGGGGGTGGGAGCAATCAGCCCCAGCATTTT. Together with reference TRBV25-1 and TRBJ1-5, the CDR3 gives the full variable domain: EADIYQTPRYLVIGTGKKITLECSQTMGHDKMYWYQQDPGMELHLIHYSYGVNSTEKGDLSSESTVSRIRTEHFPLTLESARPSHTSQYLCASSPAGGGSNQPQHFGDGTRLSIL.

V is TRBV7-9 and J is TRBJ2-5; D ambiguous. Germline loops: CDR1 SEHNR, CDR2 FQNEAQ (reference sequence). V lost 2 bases and J lost 5, with 12 bases in between. The CDR3 loop spans 14 amino acids. The CDR3 DNA is TGTGCCAGCAGCTTACGAGGTAGTGGGGAGACCCAGTACTTC. This encodes CASSLRGSGETQYF.

V is TRBV18 and J is TRBJ1-1; 8 nucleotides agree with TRBD1. Trimming cost V 2 bases and J 4 bases; bases outside gene matches: 6. The CDR3 length is 15 residues. Germline V CDR1 and CDR2: KGHSH, LQKENI. The CDR3 DNA reads as TGTGCCAGCTCACCAAACAGGGGGGAAGGCACTGAAGCTTTCTTT. It codes for CASSPNRGEGTEAFF.

J is TRBJ2-7 and V is TRBV11-1, with 7 bases lining up with TRBD1. Germline values: CDR1 SGHAT, CDR2 FQDESV (reference sequence). V shed 3 bases, J shed 5 bases, and the junction held 13 bases outside the gene matches. The CDR3 has 16 residues. The CDR3 is CASSFSALTGINEQYF. CDR3 in DNA: TGTGCCAGCAGCTTCTCCGCCCTGACAGGGATCAACGAGCAGTACTTC.

The rearrangement joins TRBV15 to TRBJ2-5; 8 nucleotides line up with TRBD1. The DNA end is more similar to TRBJ2-7, so the J call may be wrong. CDR1 and CDR2 from the germline V gene are LNHNV and YYDKDF (reference sequence). CDR3 length: 15 amino acids. The CDR3 is CATSKAGGLGYEQYF. CDR3 nucleotides: TGTGCCACCAGCAAAGCAGGGGGCTTAGGCTACGAGCAGTACTTC.

On this clone: A junction end diverges from the germline sequence, so it may reflect a read error. The gene calls are TRBV7-9 and TRBJ1-2; a possible D gene is TRBD1 (5 bases). Germline V CDR1 and CDR2: SEHNR, FQNEAQ (reference sequence). The CDR3 loop spans 12 amino acids. This CDR3 is CSSRARLDGYTF. CDR3 nucleotide sequence: TGTTCCAGCAGGGCCCGTCTGGATGGCTACACCTTC.

This chain connects TRBV7-9 to TRBJ2-1; D possibly corresponds to TRBD2 (6 bases). The CDR3 sequence is 14 residues long. The germline V and J ends were trimmed by 2 bases and 5 bases, with 10 bases remaining between them. Germline V gives CDR1 SEHNR, CDR2 FQNEAQ (reference sequence). CDR3 nucleotides: TGTGCCAGCAGCTTAATGGGGGGAAACAATGAGCAGTTCTTC. Its translation: CASSLMGGNNEQFF. Full variable domain (missing parts from reference TRBV7-9 and TRBJ2-1): DTGVSQNPRHKITKRGQNVTFRCDPISEHNRLYWYRQTLGQGPEFLTYFQNEAQLEKSRLLSDRFSAERPKGSFSTLEIQRTEQGDSAMYLCASSLMGGNNEQFFGPGTRLTVL.

This clone was recorded a few times. The chain links TRBV6-1 to TRBJ1-3; 9 positions match TRBD1. Germline CDR1 and CDR2: MNHNS and SASEGT. The CDR3 is 14 residues long. V lost 4 bases, J lost 3 bases, and 1 base stayed unmatched. CDR3 in amino acids: CASSAGQGGNTIYF. CDR3 bases: TGTGCCAGCAGTGCGGGACAGGGTGGAAACACCATATATTTT.

The V gene is TRBV28, the J gene TRBJ1-1; a possible D gene is TRBD1 (6 bases). Germline V gives CDR1 MDHEN, CDR2 SYDVKM. The germline V and J ends were trimmed by 8 bases and 1 base, with 17 bases remaining between them. The CDR3 covers 15 residues. For the CDR3, the DNA is TGTGCCAGCGGAGGGGGGGAACAGGGGAACACTGAAGCTTTCTTT. Translated, it gives CASGGGEQGNTEAFF.

The chain uses TRBV6-5 and TRBJ1-2; 9 bases are a match to TRBD1. The CDR3 has 15 amino acids. With 0 bases clipped from V and 6 bases from J, the junction kept 5 bases outside the gene matches. CDR1 and CDR2 from the germline V gene are MNHEY and SVGAGI. DNA of the CDR3: TGTGCCAGCAGTTACTCACAGGGGGCGCGGAATGGCTACACCTTC. Encoded protein: CASSYSQGARNGYTF.

Only a few counts were recorded for this clone. The V call is TRBV9, the J call TRBJ2-5; 10 nucleotides line up with TRBD2. V trimming: 3 bases; J trimming: 4 bases; junction bases outside the gene matches: 9. This CDR3 region has 16 residues. CDR1 and CDR2 (germline): SGDLS, YYNGEE. The CDR3 sequence is CASSASGTSARETQYF. CDR3 sequence (DNA): TGTGCCAGCAGCGCCTCCGGGACTAGCGCAAGAGAGACCCAGTACTTC.

This clone was picked up a small number of times. The chain is built from TRBV10-2 and TRBJ1-2, with no clear D. Germline V gives CDR1 WSHSY, CDR2 SAAADI. V lost 8 bases to trimming and J lost 2 bases, with 9 bases between them. CDR3 size: 12 residues. The CDR3 DNA reads TGCGCCAGCTCCCCTCAGAACTATGGCTACACCTTC. It is translated as CASSPQNYGYTF.

The chain has TRBV10-1 and TRBJ1-1, with 12 bases identical to TRBD1. Germline CDR1 is WNHNN and CDR2 is SYGVQD (reference sequence). V gave up 4 bases and J gave up 5 bases; unmatched junction bases: 8. The CDR3 contains 16 residues. The CDR3 loop is CASSAGTGGSMTEAFF. CDR3 DNA: TGCGCCAGCAGTGCCGGGACAGGGGGCTCCATGACTGAAGCTTTCTTT.

In its sample, this clone was seen a few times. The gene calls are TRBV15 and TRBJ2-1, with 7 bases aligning to TRBD2. The germline gives CDR1 LNHNV, CDR2 YYDKDF (reference sequence). After removal of 0 bases from V and 9 bases from J, the junction contained 5 bases not matched to a gene. This CDR3 region has 14 residues. In DNA, the CDR3 is TGTGCCACCAGCAGAGAAAAGACTAGCTTTGAGCAGTTCTTC. Translating it yields CATSREKTSFEQFF.

The rearrangement joins TRBV27 to TRBJ2-5, with 7 bases aligning to TRBD2. The V gene end was trimmed by 4 bases and the J gene end by 5 bases; junction bases not matched to a gene: 7. CDR3 length: 14 residues. Germline CDR1 and CDR2: MNHEY and SMNVEV (reference sequence). The CDR3 sequence is CASSSQTSLETQYF. Here the CDR3 DNA reads TGTGCCAGCAGTTCCCAGACTAGCCTGGAGACCCAGTACTTC.

Only a few counts were recorded for this clone. The rearrangement links TRBV2 to TRBJ1-2; no reliable D call. Germline CDR1 and CDR2: SNHLY and FYNNEI. The CDR3 is 14 residues long. Trimming stripped 3 bases from V and 4 bases from J, with 12 bases between. The CDR3, as DNA: TGTGCCAGCAGTGAGTTCACGGGTGGCTATGGCTACACCTTC. Translation: CASSEFTGGYGYTF.

This chain connects TRBV9 to TRBJ2-3, with 8 bases identical to TRBD2. The CDR3 is made up of 15 amino acids. Looked up from germline, CDR1 is SGDLS and CDR2 is YYNGEE. V dropped 3 bases and J dropped 0; count of bases not matched to a gene: 3. Written as DNA, the CDR3 is TGTGCCAGCAGCGCTACTAGCGGCAGCACAGATACGCAGTATTTT. As protein: CASSATSGSTDTQYF. Looking up the rest from reference TRBV9 and TRBJ2-3 gives the full variable domain: DSGVTQTPKHLITATGQRVTLRCSPRSGDLSVYWYQQSLDQGLQFLIQYYNGEERAKGNILERFSAQQFPDLHSELNLSSLELGDSALYFCASSATSGSTDTQYFGPGTRLTVL.

This clone appeared a few times. The chain uses TRBV28 and TRBJ1-2; D uncertain. From germline, CDR1 is MDHEN and CDR2 SYDVKM. Trimming stripped 6 bases from V and 1 base from J, with 12 bases between. The CDR3 covers 14 residues. CDR3 DNA: TGTGCCAGCAGCTACACGGGAATTAACTATGGCTACACCTTC. Translation: CASSYTGINYGYTF.

The chain employs TRBV25-1 and TRBJ1-2, with TRBD1 matching over 7 bases. This CDR3 has 15 residues. Germline CDR1 MGHDK, CDR2 SYGVNS. V dropped 6 bases and J dropped 6; count of bases not matched to a gene: 13. CDR3 sequence reads: CASRAQGGPPDGYTF. In DNA form, the CDR3 reads TGTGCCAGCAGGGCCCAGGGGGGCCCGCCGGATGGCTACACCTTC.

The rearrangement uses TRBV5-1 and TRBJ1-1, with D tentatively TRBD1 (5 bases). CDR3 length: 16 residues. The germline V and J ends were trimmed by 4 bases and 1 base, with 17 bases remaining between them. Germline values: CDR1 SGHRS, CDR2 YFSETQ. CDR3 sequence: CASSPAGGWPNTEAFF. The CDR3, as DNA: TGCGCCAGCAGCCCCGCCGGGGGGTGGCCGAACACTGAAGCTTTCTTT.